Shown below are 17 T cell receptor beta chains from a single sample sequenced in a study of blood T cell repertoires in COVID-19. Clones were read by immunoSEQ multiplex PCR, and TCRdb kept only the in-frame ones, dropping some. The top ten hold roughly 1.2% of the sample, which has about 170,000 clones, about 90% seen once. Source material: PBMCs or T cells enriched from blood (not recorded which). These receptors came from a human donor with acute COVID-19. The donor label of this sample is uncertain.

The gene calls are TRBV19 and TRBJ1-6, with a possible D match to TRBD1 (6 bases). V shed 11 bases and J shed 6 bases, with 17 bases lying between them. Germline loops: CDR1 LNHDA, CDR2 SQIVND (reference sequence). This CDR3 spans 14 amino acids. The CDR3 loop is CACQDRRINSPLHF. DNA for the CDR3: TGTGCCTGTCAGGACAGAAGGATTAATTCACCCCTCCACTTT.

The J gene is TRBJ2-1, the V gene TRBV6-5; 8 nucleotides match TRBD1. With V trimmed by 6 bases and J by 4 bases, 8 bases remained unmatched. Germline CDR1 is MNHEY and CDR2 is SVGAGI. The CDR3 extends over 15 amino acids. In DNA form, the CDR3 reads TGTGCCAGCAGCTTGGACAGGGACGGTTACAATGAGCAGTTCTTC. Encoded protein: CASSLDRDGYNEQFF.

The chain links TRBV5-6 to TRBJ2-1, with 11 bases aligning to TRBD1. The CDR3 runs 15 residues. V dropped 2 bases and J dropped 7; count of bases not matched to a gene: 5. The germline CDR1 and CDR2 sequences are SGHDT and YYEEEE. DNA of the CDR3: TGTGCCAGCAGCTTCTCCGGGACAGGGGGGAATGAGCAGTTCTTC. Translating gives CASSFSGTGGNEQFF.

The CDR3 nucleotides are TGTGCCAGCAGTTACGTCGGGGGAGGCACTGAAGCTTTCTTT. Protein product: CASSYVGGGTEAFF. This chain links TRBV6-5 with TRBJ1-1; D may be TRBD1 (5 bases). The CDR3 runs 14 residues. Trimming stripped 2 bases from V and 4 bases from J, with 11 bases between. Germline loops: CDR1 MNHEY, CDR2 SVGAGI.

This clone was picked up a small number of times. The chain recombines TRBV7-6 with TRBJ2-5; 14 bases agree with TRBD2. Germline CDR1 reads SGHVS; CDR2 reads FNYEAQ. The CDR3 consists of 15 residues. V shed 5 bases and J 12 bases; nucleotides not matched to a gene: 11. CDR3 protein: CASSPTGLAGGVKYF. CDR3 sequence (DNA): TGTGCCAGCAGCCCCACAGGACTAGCGGGGGGTGTAAAGTACTTC. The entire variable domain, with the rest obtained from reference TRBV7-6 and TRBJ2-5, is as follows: GAGVSQSPRYKVTKRGQDVALRCDPISGHVSLYWYRQALGQGPEFLTYFNYEAQQDKSGLPNDRFSAERPEGSISTLTIQRTEQRDSAMYRCASSPTGLAGGVKYFGPGTRLLVL.

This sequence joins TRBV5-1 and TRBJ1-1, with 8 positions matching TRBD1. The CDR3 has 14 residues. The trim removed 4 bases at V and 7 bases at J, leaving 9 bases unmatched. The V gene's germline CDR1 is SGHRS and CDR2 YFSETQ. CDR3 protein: CASSPGQEAHEAFF. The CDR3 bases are TGCGCCAGCAGCCCGGGACAGGAAGCCCATGAAGCTTTCTTT.

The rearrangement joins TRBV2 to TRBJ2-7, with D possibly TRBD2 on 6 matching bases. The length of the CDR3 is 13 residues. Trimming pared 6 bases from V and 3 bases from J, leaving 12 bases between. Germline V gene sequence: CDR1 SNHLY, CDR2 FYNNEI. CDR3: CASSSTGDYEQYF. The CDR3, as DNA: TGTGCCAGCAGCTCAACGGGGGACTACGAGCAGTACTTC.

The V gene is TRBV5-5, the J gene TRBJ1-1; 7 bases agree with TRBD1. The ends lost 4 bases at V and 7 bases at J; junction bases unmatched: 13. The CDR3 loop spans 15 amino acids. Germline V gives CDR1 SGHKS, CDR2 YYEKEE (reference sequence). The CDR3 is CASSPSRQGRIEAFF. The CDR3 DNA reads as TGTGCCAGCAGCCCCTCCAGACAGGGAAGAATTGAAGCTTTCTTT.

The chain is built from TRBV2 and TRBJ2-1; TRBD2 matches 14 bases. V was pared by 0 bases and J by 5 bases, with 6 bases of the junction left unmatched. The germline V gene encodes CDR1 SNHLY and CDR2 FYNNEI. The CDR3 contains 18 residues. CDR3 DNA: TGTGCCAGCAGTGAAGCGCAAACGGGACTAGCGGGGGACAATGAGCAGTTCTTC. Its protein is CASSEAQTGLAGDNEQFF.

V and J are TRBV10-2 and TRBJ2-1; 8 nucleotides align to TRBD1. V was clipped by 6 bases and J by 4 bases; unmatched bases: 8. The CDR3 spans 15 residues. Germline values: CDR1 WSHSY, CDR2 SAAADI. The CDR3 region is CASSGNRGSYNEQFF. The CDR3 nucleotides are TGCGCCAGCAGCGGAAACAGGGGGAGTTACAATGAGCAGTTCTTC.

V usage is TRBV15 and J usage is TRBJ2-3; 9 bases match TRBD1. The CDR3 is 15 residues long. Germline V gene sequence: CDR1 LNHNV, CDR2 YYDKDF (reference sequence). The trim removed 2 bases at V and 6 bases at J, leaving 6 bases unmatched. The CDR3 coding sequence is TGTGCCACCAGCAGATCAGGACAGGGGATGGATACGCAGTATTTT. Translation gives CATSRSGQGMDTQYF.

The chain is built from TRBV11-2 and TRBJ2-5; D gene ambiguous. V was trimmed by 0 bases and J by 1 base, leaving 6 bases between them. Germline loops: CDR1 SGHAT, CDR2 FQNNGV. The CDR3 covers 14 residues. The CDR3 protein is CASSLEAVQETQYF. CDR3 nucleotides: TGTGCCAGCAGCTTAGAGGCAGTCCAAGAGACCCAGTACTTC.

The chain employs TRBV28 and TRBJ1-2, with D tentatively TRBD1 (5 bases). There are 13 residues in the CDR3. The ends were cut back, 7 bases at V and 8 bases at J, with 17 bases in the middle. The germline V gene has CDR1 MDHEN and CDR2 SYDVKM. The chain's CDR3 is CASNGGAPEGYTF. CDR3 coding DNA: TGTGCCAGCAATGGAGGGGCCCCTGAGGGCTACACCTTC.

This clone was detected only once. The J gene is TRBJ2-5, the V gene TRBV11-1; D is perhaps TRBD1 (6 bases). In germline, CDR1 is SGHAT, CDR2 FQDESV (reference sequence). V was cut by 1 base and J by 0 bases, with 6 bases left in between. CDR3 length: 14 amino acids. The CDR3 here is CASSLGTDQETQYF. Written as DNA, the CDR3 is TGTGCCAGCAGCTTAGGGACAGACCAAGAGACCCAGTACTTC.

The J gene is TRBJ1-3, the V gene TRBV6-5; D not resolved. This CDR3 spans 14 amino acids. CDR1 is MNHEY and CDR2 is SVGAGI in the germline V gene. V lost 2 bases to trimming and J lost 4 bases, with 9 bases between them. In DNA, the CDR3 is TGTGCCAGCAGTTACGCTGTCGGGGGAAACACCATATATTTT. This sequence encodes CASSYAVGGNTIYF.

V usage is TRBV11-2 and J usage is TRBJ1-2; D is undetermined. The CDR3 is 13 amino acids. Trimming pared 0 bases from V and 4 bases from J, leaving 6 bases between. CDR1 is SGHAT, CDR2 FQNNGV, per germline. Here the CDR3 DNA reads TGTGCCAGCAGCTTAGACGGGTTCTATGGCTACACCTTC. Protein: CASSLDGFYGYTF.

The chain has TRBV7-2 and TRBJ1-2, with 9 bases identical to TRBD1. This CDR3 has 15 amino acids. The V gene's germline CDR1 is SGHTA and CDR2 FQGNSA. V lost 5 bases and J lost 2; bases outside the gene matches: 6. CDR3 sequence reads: CASSDDRGTNYGYTF. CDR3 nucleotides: TGTGCCAGCAGCGACGACAGGGGGACCAACTATGGCTACACCTTC.